These T cell receptor beta chains were read from a single sample in a study of regulatory T cells in long-lasting Graves disease. Each CDR3 protein is one row after TCRdb ran MiXCR on the multiplex PCR reads. The table records about 340,000 distinct CDR3 sequences, around 19% of them present only once. Source: peripheral blood mononuclear cells (PBMCs), taken when the disease was refractory, from a patient treated with antithyroid drugs. Receptors originate from a female donor with Graves disease. Each CDR3 is given with its conserved first and last residue. Fields, in order: D gene, V gene, clone size, J gene, CDR3 protein, CDR3 DNA. A D gene is named only where the DNA matches it firmly. Clone size appears in some rows only: once, few, many, or a class for an expanded clone.

D: TRBD1
V: TRBV5-4
size: NA
J: TRBJ2-7
CDR3: CASSEAGGHRGQYF
DNA: TGTGCCAGCAGTGAAGCAGGGGGCCATCGCGGGCAGTACTTC

D: TRBD1
V: TRBV20-1
size: NA
J: TRBJ1-5
CDR3: CSARRGLGQPQHF
DNA: TGCAGTGCTAGGAGGGGGCTCGGACAGCCCCAGCATTTT

D: NA
V: TRBV7-2
size: many
J: TRBJ2-7
CDR3: CASSLDWKEQYF
DNA: TGTGCCAGCAGCCTGGACTGGAAAGAGCAGTACTTC

D: TRBD2
V: TRBV7-9
size: many
J: TRBJ2-7
CDR3: CASSLEAGLAIHEQYF
DNA: TGTGCCAGCAGCTTAGAGGCGGGACTAGCAATCCACGAGCAGTACTTC

D: NA
V: TRBV12-3/TRBV12-4
size: many
J: TRBJ2-7
CDR3: CASSPLLGVRAHEQYF
DNA: TGTGCCAGCAGTCCGCTGTTGGGAGTGCGGGCCCACGAGCAGTACTTC

D: NA
V: TRBV6-1
size: many
J: TRBJ2-7
CDR3: CASRDSESYEQYF
DNA: TGTGCCAGCAGGGACAGCGAATCCTACGAGCAGTACTTC

D: NA
V: TRBV13
size: NA
J: TRBJ2-7
CDR3: CASSSLMDKHEQYF
DNA: TGTGCCAGCAGCTCCCTCATGGATAAGCACGAGCAGTACTTC

D: TRBD2
V: TRBV6-1
size: many
J: TRBJ2-7
CDR3: CASRPGGVRGSNKYEQYF
DNA: TGTGCCAGCAGGCCGGGGGGAGTTAGGGGATCGAATAAGTACGAGCAGTACTTC

D: TRBD2
V: TRBV7-9
size: few
J: TRBJ2-7
CDR3: CASSLCLRGTRGCYEQYF
DNA: TGTGCCAGCAGCCTATGCCTTAGAGGGACTAGAGGTTGCTACGAGCAGTACTTC

D: TRBD1
V: TRBV2
size: many
J: TRBJ1-4
CDR3: CASSYLPHSTGEGEKLFF
DNA: TGTGCCAGCAGTTACCTTCCCCACTCTACAGGGGAGGGAGAAAAACTGTTTTTT

D: NA
V: TRBV4-1
size: NA
J: TRBJ1-2
CDR3: CASSQRDELGLGYTF
DNA: TGCGCCAGCAGCCAGAGGGACGAACTTGGCCTTGGCTACACCTTC

D: TRBD2
V: TRBV5-1
size: many
J: TRBJ2-2
CDR3: CASNRLAGNTGELFF
DNA: TGCGCCAGCAACAGACTAGCGGGGAACACCGGGGAGCTGTTTTTT

D: NA
V: TRBV28
size: many
J: TRBJ2-7
CDR3: CASRDNQYEQYF
DNA: TGTGCCAGCAGGGACAATCAATACGAGCAGTACTTC

D: NA
V: TRBV12-3/TRBV12-4
size: many
J: TRBJ2-4
CDR3: CASSFGEGQSTIQYF
DNA: TGTGCCAGCAGTTTTGGGGAGGGACAGTCAACCATTCAGTACTTC

D: NA
V: TRBV5-1
size: many
J: TRBJ1-1
CDR3: CASSQGAGDTEAFF
DNA: TGCGCCAGCAGCCAGGGAGCCGGGGACACTGAAGCTTTCTTT

D: NA
V: TRBV9
size: NA
J: TRBJ1-4
CDR3: CASSPQQGTDEKLFF
DNA: TGTGCCAGCAGCCCGCAACAGGGTACGGATGAAAAACTGTTTTTT

D: NA
V: TRBV5-6
size: many
J: TRBJ2-7
CDR3: CASSLAGQPYEQYF
DNA: TGTGCCAGCAGCTTAGCCGGACAGCCCTACGAGCAGTACTTC

D: NA
V: TRBV2
size: many
J: TRBJ2-7
CDR3: CASQGGFYEQYF
DNA: TGTGCCAGCCAGGGGGGGTTCTACGAGCAGTACTTC

D: NA
V: TRBV12-3/TRBV12-4
size: many
J: TRBJ1-4
CDR3: CASSLWGEKLFF
DNA: TGTGCCAGCAGTCTCTGGGGGGAAAAACTGTTTTTT

D: NA
V: TRBV6-2/TRBV6-3
size: few
J: TRBJ2-2
CDR3: CASSYSAPPTGELFF
DNA: TGTGCCAGCAGTTACTCGGCCCCGCCCACCGGGGAGCTGTTTTTT